Following are 16 T cell receptor beta chains from one sample sequenced in a study of OX40 agonist ivuxolimab in advanced cancers. Profiling relied on immunoSEQ multiplex PCR, and the TCRdb table lists in-frame clones only, not all of them. The repertoire includes around 79,000 clones, about 88% of them detected once, and roughly 4% sits in the top ten. The sample here was CD4+ or CD8+ T cells sorted from blood, taken in a trial of the OX40 agonist ivuxolimab. These receptors came from an adult with an advanced solid tumor such as melanoma, head and neck, liver or kidney cancer.

This chain links TRBV7-6 with TRBJ2-3, with 7 bases lining up with TRBD2. Germline V CDR1 and CDR2: SGHVS, FNYEAQ. Trimming at V came to 0 bases and at J to 6 bases, leaving 6 bases not matched to a gene. CDR3 length: 15 amino acids. The CDR3 DNA follows: TGTGCCAGCAGCTTAGCGGCGGGAGTGATGGATACGCAGTATTTT. It specifies CASSLAAGVMDTQYF.

The genes are TRBV28 and TRBJ1-2, with 7 positions matching TRBD1. Looked up from germline, CDR1 is MDHEN and CDR2 is SYDVKM. The CDR3 is made up of 16 amino acids. Losses at the gene ends were 4 bases for V and 4 bases for J; bases not matched to a gene: 12. The CDR3 spells CASSSSGTARSYGYTF. The CDR3 DNA follows: TGTGCCAGCAGTTCTTCCGGGACAGCCCGAAGCTATGGCTACACCTTC.

The rearrangement joins TRBV2 to TRBJ2-6, with 8 bases aligning to TRBD1. After removal of 3 bases from V and 2 bases from J, the junction contained 6 bases not matched to a gene. The V gene's germline CDR1 is SNHLY and CDR2 FYNNEI. This CDR3 has 17 residues. The CDR3: CASSESQGAPGANVLTF. Written as DNA, the CDR3 is TGTGCCAGCAGTGAGTCCCAGGGGGCGCCTGGGGCCAACGTCCTGACTTTC. Together with reference TRBV2 and TRBJ2-6, the CDR3 gives the full variable domain: EPEVTQTPSHQVTQMGQEVILRCVPISNHLYFYWYRQILGQKVEFLVSFYNNEISEKSEIFDDQFSVERPDGSNFTLKIRSTKLEDSAMYFCASSESQGAPGANVLTFGAGSRLTVL.

The chain couples TRBV4-1 to TRBJ1-3; D is unresolved. The germline gives CDR1 MGHRA, CDR2 YSYEKL. Trimming removed 0 bases from V and 3 bases from J, with 9 bases in between. The CDR3 runs to 15 residues. This CDR3 is CASSQDGVRGNTIYF. The CDR3 nucleotides are TGCGCCAGCAGCCAAGATGGGGTCCGTGGAAACACCATATATTTT.

The chain recombines TRBV18 with TRBJ1-3; D not resolved. The CDR3 is made up of 13 amino acids. Germline V gene data show CDR1 as KGHSH and CDR2 as LQKENI. Deletions cut 2 bases from V and 2 bases from J, with 4 bases between. CDR3 nucleotide sequence: TGTGCCAGCTCACCAGGGGCTGGAAACACCATATATTTT. This codes for CASSPGAGNTIYF.

This chain joins TRBV6-5 and TRBJ2-1; TRBD2 aligns across 11 bases. Germline assignment: CDR1 MNHEY and CDR2 SVGAGI. J gave up 16 bases and V 6 bases, and 8 bases lay outside the gene matches. The CDR3 is made up of 12 amino acids. The CDR3 DNA reads TGTGCCAGCAGCCGACTAGCGGGACATTATTTCTTC. This codes for CASSRLAGHYFF.

V usage is TRBV10-2 and J usage is TRBJ2-7; 11 bases are shared with TRBD2. Germline loops: CDR1 WSHSY, CDR2 SAAADI. This CDR3 is built from 17 residues. Germline trimming cut 4 bases from V and 0 bases from J; bases unmatched to any gene: 8. In nucleotides, the CDR3 is TGCGCCAGCAGTGTGGTGACTAGCGGGAAGAGCTCCTACGAGCAGTACTTC. It codes for CASSVVTSGKSSYEQYF.

The rearrangement joins TRBV7-6 to TRBJ2-3, with no clear D. The CDR3 spans 13 residues. CDR1 and CDR2 (germline): SGHVS, FNYEAQ. The ends were cut back, 1 base at V and 2 bases at J, with 4 bases in the middle. The CDR3 spells CASSLGLTDTQYF. Written as DNA, the CDR3 is TGTGCCAGCAGCTTAGGACTCACAGATACGCAGTATTTT.

This chain links TRBV7-9 with TRBJ2-4, with TRBD2 matching over 7 bases. The CDR3 runs to 19 residues. Germline CDR1 and CDR2: SEHNR and FQNEAQ (reference sequence). V gave up 4 bases and J gave up 5 bases; unmatched junction bases: 20. CDR3 bases: TGTGCCAGCAGCTCCAAAGGATTAGGCGGGAGTCCACCGGAAAACATTCAGTACTTC. It translates to CASSSKGLGGSPPENIQYF. Looking up the rest from reference TRBV7-9 and TRBJ2-4 gives the full variable domain: DTGVSQNPRHKITKRGQNVTFRCDPISEHNRLYWYRQTLGQGPEFLTYFQNEAQLEKSRLLSDRFSAERPKGSFSTLEIQRTEQGDSAMYLCASSSKGLGGSPPENIQYFGAGTRLSVL.

This chain links TRBV2 with TRBJ2-3, with 8 positions matching TRBD2. CDR3 length: 14 amino acids. The V segment lost 7 bases and the J segment 5 bases; nucleotides outside the gene matches: 8. Germline loops: CDR1 SNHLY, CDR2 FYNNEI. This CDR3 reads CASTNGRAIDTQYF. The CDR3 nucleotides are TGTGCCAGCACAAACGGGAGGGCAATAGATACGCAGTATTTT. The complete variable domain, with remaining parts taken from reference TRBV2 and TRBJ2-3, reads EPEVTQTPSHQVTQMGQEVILRCVPISNHLYFYWYRQILGQKVEFLVSFYNNEISEKSEIFDDQFSVERPDGSNFTLKIRSTKLEDSAMYFCASTNGRAIDTQYFGPGTRLTVL.

The J gene is TRBJ2-3, the V gene TRBV2; TRBD2 matches at 15 bases. Germline V lookup: CDR1 SNHLY, CDR2 FYNNEI. This CDR3 is 16 amino acids long. V dropped 6 bases and J dropped 4; count of bases not matched to a gene: 5. The CDR3 sequence: CASRPGLAGGADTQYF. The CDR3 DNA follows: TGTGCCAGCAGGCCGGGACTAGCGGGAGGTGCAGATACGCAGTATTTT.

This clone was found a few times. This chain connects TRBV5-4 to TRBJ2-7; TRBD1 agrees at 7 bases. The CDR3 totals 14 residues. Germline-derived CDR1 and CDR2 are SGHNT and YYREEE (reference sequence). V gave up 4 bases and J gave up 3 bases; unmatched junction bases: 7. In nucleotides, the CDR3 is TGTGCCAGCAGCCAATCCCGGGACAGCTACGAGCAGTACTTC. As protein: CASSQSRDSYEQYF.

The rearrangement links TRBV6-1 to TRBJ1-1; tentative D call: TRBD1 (5 bases). Trimming left V 6 bases short and J 7 bases short, with 12 bases between. There are 12 residues in the CDR3. Germline V CDR1 and CDR2: MNHNS, SASEGT. The CDR3 protein is CASRKGVGEAFF. CDR3 bases: TGTGCCAGCAGAAAAGGGGTTGGTGAAGCTTTCTTT.

The J gene is TRBJ2-3, the V gene TRBV5-5, with 9 bases aligning to TRBD2. V lost 0 bases, J lost 0 bases, and 2 bases stayed unmatched. The CDR3 length is 16 residues. The germline CDR1 and CDR2 sequences are SGHKS and YYEKEE (reference sequence). The CDR3 DNA reads as TGTGCCAGCAGCTTGGGACTAGCGGAAAGCACAGATACGCAGTATTTT. Amino acid sequence: CASSLGLAESTDTQYF.

The chain combines TRBV19 with TRBJ2-6; D is possibly TRBD1 (6 bases). V was pared by 0 bases and J by 2 bases, with 8 bases between. This CDR3 has 16 amino acids. Germline loops: CDR1 LNHDA, CDR2 SQIVND (reference sequence). The CDR3 DNA sequence: TGTGCCAGTAGTATAGATAAGGGGGCTGGGGCCAACGTCCTGACTTTC. Translating gives CASSIDKGAGANVLTF.

The chain links TRBV6-1 to TRBJ1-5; no definite D call. Germline CDR1 and CDR2: MNHNS and SASEGT. The CDR3 consists of 16 residues. Between the trimmed V and J ends, which lost 4 bases and 3 bases, there was a span of 16 bases. The CDR3 sequence is CASSVGSVGSNQPQHF. The CDR3 DNA sequence: TGTGCCAGCAGTGTAGGGTCCGTGGGTTCCAATCAGCCCCAGCATTTT.